The sequence of this TCR beta chain was determined in a study of cytomegalovirus exposure and HLA in healthy donors (dated by TCRdb to about 2017). With regard to the full study: An earlier analysis of several hundred of the donors reported 250 to 300 Gb of sequence data and some 120 million unique TCR beta sequences from 190 million or so T cells. Approximately 300 gigabases of sequencing data and tens of millions of unique TCR sequences were included in an early release covering 550 to 650 HLA-typed donors. The genetic ancestry cluster associated with self-reported Caucasian donors included 81% of the approximately 410 genotyped donors. The aim of the study was to test whether cataloging public T cell receptors could identify signatures of past pathogen exposure. The T cell repertoires of several hundred subjects were profiled by immunosequencing and related to cytomegalovirus serostatus. Along with the approximately 650-subject first cohort, a separate validation cohort of approximately 110 different subjects was used. To predict cytomegalovirus infection status, the study brought together high-throughput TCR immunosequencing, statistical association of individual TCRs with disease status, and machine learning. A later analysis re-analyzed previously published TCR beta repertoires from several hundred donors and added high-resolution HLA genotyping to study TCR occurrence patterns. Rather than using new phenotypic data, the later analysis identified candidate immune exposures from TCR beta sequences and from how often those sequences occurred across donors. To decide whether each TCR beta V gene segment behaved as functional or pseudogenic, an earlier analysis of nearly 600 of the donors relied on high-throughput TCR beta sequencing. Donor age, sex, ethnicity and CMV serostatus were compiled alongside the repertoire data. A later genetic analysis used genome-wide SNP genotypes for about 65% of the 666 donors, treating that subset as a discovery cohort. All discovery cohort repertoires had been generated on a single sequencing platform. Both class I and class II loci were covered by HLA typing, at four-digit resolution. Typing coverage differed by locus: A, B, C, DRB1 and DQB1 were typed in about 629-640 donors, DQA1 in 522, DPA1 in nearly 610, and DPB1 in around 490. About five DR-DQ haplotypes were treated as single units for association and clustering because of strong linkage in the cohort. Among over 350 genotyped donors of the cohort, an average of around 240,000 unique TCR beta nucleotide sequences were sequenced per donor, about a sixth of them non-productive.

The cohort consisted of 600 to 750 healthy bone marrow donors. All cohort members were sampled while nominally healthy, although unrecorded immune exposures were likely present. The donor was CMV seropositive and was included in the group of 300 or so seropositive cohort members. Every donor gave a peripheral blood sample, and the peripheral blood mononuclear cells from that sample were used for TCR beta sequencing. The Qiagen DNeasy Blood Extraction Kit was used to extract genomic DNA from the blood cell samples. Libraries were prepared through the immunoSEQ multiplex PCR assay. The multiplex PCR relied on a mix of 60 forward primers for TCR Vbeta segments and 13 reverse primers for TCR Jbeta segments. Amplification of the CDR3 region of rearranged TCR beta genes was performed with a multiplex PCR assay on genomic DNA. The Illumina HiSeq System was used to sequence the amplified TCR beta libraries as 87-base-pair reads. As for how the authors treated the data: Across the 640 or so repertoires, a later analysis counted tens of millions of unique TCR beta chains, around 11 million of which were shared by at least two donors. To remove PCR and sequencing errors, raw reads were error-corrected and collapsed into unique sequences using a nearest-neighbor algorithm that merged closely related sequences. V, D and J gene segments were assigned by aligning CDR3 sequences to IMGT reference sequences. For a sequence to be retained, at least a six-nucleotide match to both a V gene segment and a J gene segment was required. Rearrangements were called productive when the CDR3 lacked stop codons and stayed in frame with V and J; all others were non-productive. Following IMGT convention, CDR3 was defined as the stretch from the second conserved V-encoded cysteine up to the conserved J-encoded phenylalanine. Sequences without an unambiguous match to a single V gene segment were excluded from the earlier analysis of about 600 of the donors. An earlier analysis of several hundred of the donors classified V segments as functional when productive rearrangements were above 56.7% and as segregating when the standard deviation between donors was above 5%. A statistical classification framework was built to diagnose cytomegalovirus status from the catalog of TCR beta chain sequences. A later analysis assigned V and J genes by comparing TCR nucleotide sequences with IMGT/GENE-DB human TR gene sequences. Using the TCRdist pipeline, a later analysis assigned CDR3 sequences along with most-parsimonious VDJ recombination scenarios. In a later analysis, every TCR beta chain was defined by the combination of its CDR3 amino acid sequence and its V-gene family, and reads without a unique V-gene family were dropped. To address suspected cross-contamination and a sequencing artifact, a later analysis removed over 500 highly shared, low-generation-probability nucleotide sequences. In a later analysis, a clonal expansion index was calculated for each public chain from normalized within-repertoire ranks of inferred template counts. In a later analysis, generation probabilities were computed using a VDJ recombination model fitted to out-of-frame rearrangements, and the results were checked against IGoR. In a later analysis, TCR-TCR, TCR-HLA and TCR-CMV co-occurrence was scored with hypergeometric tests, and a repertoire-size bias correction was applied to TCR pairs. A later analysis estimated false discovery rates by permuting HLA or CMV assignments 20 times. In a later analysis, co-occurring TCRs were grouped with DBSCAN, and TCRdist sequence similarity was added when clustering was performed within HLA-allele-positive subsets. Repertoires with fewer than 30,000 or more than 120,000 public chains were left out of co-occurrence clustering, as were five repertoires with anomalous nucleotide sharing. As stored in TCRdb, this immuneACCESS dataset retains in-frame rearrangements with V and J assigned. A fraction of the clones does not appear; measured against another copy, unresolved V genes explain less than half of the discrepancy, and the remainder lacks a known reason. The V and J calls and clone size are taken from that table; D and trimming were inferred from the DNA. Across this sample there are roughly 180,000 clones, with roughly three quarters seen only once. The ten largest clones take up 2% to 2.5% of the sample.

From a lookup of the germline V gene, CDR1 and CDR2 are SGDLS and YYNGEE. From cysteine to phenylalanine, the CDR3 is 15 amino acids long. CDR3 DNA only is kept here, 45 bases in frame from base 1. After removal of 4 bases from V and 4 bases from J, the junction retains 10 bases not matched to a gene. Summary of the overall study and its limitations: For the cohort, immune exposure information was limited to CMV serostatus. According to a later analysis, parvovirus B19, influenza, CMV and Epstein-Barr virus appeared linked to several top co-occurrence clusters. An association between a missense DCLRE1C variant and V-gene and J-gene trimming of TCR beta chains was found in a later genetic analysis and replicated in an independent cohort. The authors suggested that the approach could potentially be generalized to other disease states and immunological phenotypes. A total of 164 TCR beta chains were listed by the study as associated with cytomegalovirus. HLA typing was unavailable for some donors at each locus, so association tests used only the typed subset. The cohort was sequenced for TCR beta chains only, and without alpha or paired-chain data the features that could be detected were limited. In a later genetic analysis, fewer N-insertions in productive TCRs were reported among donors in an Asian-associated ancestry cluster than the roughly 700-donor mean. The 87-base-pair reads could not distinguish some IMGT-functional V segments, including TRBV6-2 and TRBV6-3, so those segments were excluded. Because counts were too low, roughly 17 rarely observed V segments, including chromosome 9 orphons, were left out of the earlier analysis of roughly 600 of the donors. A few of the identified cytomegalovirus-associated TCR beta chains were confirmed in vitro to be specific for cytomegalovirus antigens. Compared with equally common non-associated chains, HLA-associated TCR beta chains in a later analysis were more clonally expanded and had lower generation probabilities. According to a later analysis, TCR association rates differed among HLA loci, with DRB1 alleles showing the most associated TCRs and HLA-C alleles showing the fewest. A further reported finding was that TCR beta sequences accurately predicted the HLA-A and HLA-B alleles for most subjects in the first cohort. The classifier was reported to diagnose cytomegalovirus status with high specificity and sensitivity in both the original cohort and the validation cohort. When HLA alleles, especially DR and DQ, strongly co-occurred, TCR associations were difficult to assign to individual alleles. Specific HLA alleles were associated with roughly 16,000 TCR beta sequences at a false discovery rate of 0.05 in a later analysis. Correlated functional status among segregating V segments might reflect linkage disequilibrium, but an unknown experimental factor could not be ruled out. An earlier analysis of 587 of the donors showed that most TCR beta V segments appeared in productive rearrangements either about 90% or about 30% of the time, which broadly matched IMGT annotations. A later analysis found that most CMV-associated TCR beta chains appeared HLA-restricted, with HLA associations seemingly driven largely by CMV exposure. Most TCR sequences were observed very rarely across donors, whereas some public TCRs were present in many individuals. Presence/absence analyses assumed roughly uniform sequencing depth across donors, an assumption that may not hold. A group of highly shared sequence variants was considered likely to be a technical artifact of the sequencing pipeline.

As to this clone: Its antigen remains unidentified. Per-base qualities were not stored, and no clone one base away is much larger.

This receptor was identified in a woman between 25 and 40 years old in good health and CMV-seropositive. The sequence is built from TRBV9 and TRBJ2-5, with TRBD2 identical over 7 junction bases. Sample: PBMCs. The CDR3 in this case is CASSTLRDYAETQYF. At the DNA level, the sequence is TGTGCCAGCAGCACCCTCCGGGACTATGCAGAGACCCAGTACTTC.